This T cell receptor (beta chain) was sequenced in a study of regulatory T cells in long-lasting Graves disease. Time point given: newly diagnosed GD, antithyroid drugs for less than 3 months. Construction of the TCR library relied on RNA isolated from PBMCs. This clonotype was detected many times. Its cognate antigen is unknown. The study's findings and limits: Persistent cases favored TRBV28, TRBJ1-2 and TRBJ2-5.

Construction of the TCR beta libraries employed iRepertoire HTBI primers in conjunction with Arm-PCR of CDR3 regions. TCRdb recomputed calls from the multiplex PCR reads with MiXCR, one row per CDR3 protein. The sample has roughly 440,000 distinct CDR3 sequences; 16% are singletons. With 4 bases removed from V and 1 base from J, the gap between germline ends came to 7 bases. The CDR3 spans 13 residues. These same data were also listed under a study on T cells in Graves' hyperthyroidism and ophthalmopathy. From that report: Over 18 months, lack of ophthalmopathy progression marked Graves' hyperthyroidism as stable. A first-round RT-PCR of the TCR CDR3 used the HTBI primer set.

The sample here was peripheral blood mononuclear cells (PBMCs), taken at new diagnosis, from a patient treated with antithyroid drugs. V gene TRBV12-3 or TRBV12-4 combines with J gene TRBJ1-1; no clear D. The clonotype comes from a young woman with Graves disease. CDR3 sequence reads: CASSWTPNTEAFF. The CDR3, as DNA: TGTGCCAGCAGTTGGACCCCGAACACTGAAGCTTTCTTT.